This T cell receptor beta chain originates from a study of cytomegalovirus exposure and HLA in healthy donors. Concerning this clone itself: At one end, the junction sequence differs from germline, possibly due to a read error.

Primers included in the PCR were 60 Vbeta and 13 Jbeta primers. Clones were sequenced by immunoSEQ multiplex PCR, and TCRdb holds only the in-frame ones, with some missing. The sample lists about 170,000 clones; 60% to 85% were seen once. CDR1 is MNHNS and CDR2 is SASEGT in the germline V gene. The CDR3 length is 11 residues. The rearrangement uses TRBV6-1 and TRBJ2-7; 8 positions agree with TRBD1. Sequencing input: PBMCs. The TCR sequence derives from a female donor in good health and CMV-seronegative. Written as DNA, the CDR3 is TGTGCCTGCAGGGGGCCCTACGAGCAGTACTTC. Translation gives CACRGPYEQYF.